This entry lists 24 T cell receptor beta chains sequenced from one sample in a study of PD-L1 blockade in urothelial cancer. Assay: immunoSEQ multiplex PCR; the TCRdb copy retains only in-frame clones and omits some. The table records around 40,000 clones, around 88% of them present only once. The source material was PBMCs, sampled around atezolizumab (anti-PD-L1) treatment. The receptors stem from a man in his 60s with urothelial cancer.

The CDR3 protein is CASSQEGGGELFF. CDR3 in DNA: TGCGCCAGCAGCCAAGAGGGGGGTGGGGAGCTGTTTTTT. This rearrangement joins TRBV4-3 to TRBJ2-2; D is possibly TRBD2 (6 bases). Trimming stripped 0 bases from V and 8 bases from J, with 7 bases between. The germline V gene encodes CDR1 LGHNA and CDR2 YSLEER. This CDR3 has 13 residues.

This chain connects TRBV10-2 to TRBJ2-5, with TRBD2 identical over 8 bases. The CDR3 extends over 16 amino acids. Germline V gene lookup returns CDR1 WSHSY and CDR2 SAAADI. The ends lost 4 bases at V and 3 bases at J; junction bases unmatched: 10. The chain's CDR3 is CASSGRGGSSKETQYF. As DNA, the CDR3 is TGCGCCAGCAGTGGTCGGGGGGGCTCCTCTAAAGAGACCCAGTACTTC.

The CDR3 loop reads CASSPRASYEQYF. DNA for the CDR3: TGTGCCAGCAGCCCGAGGGCCAGCTACGAGCAGTACTTC. The chain uses TRBV7-8 and TRBJ2-7, with D possibly being TRBD2 (5 bases). The germline V gene encodes CDR1 SGHVS and CDR2 FQNEAQ. The CDR3 sequence is 13 residues long. The V and J ends lost 5 bases and 3 bases respectively, with 11 bases between them. The full variable domain, its missing parts supplied by reference TRBV7-8 and TRBJ2-7, is GAGVSQSPRYKVAKRGQDVALRCDPISGHVSLFWYQQALGQGPEFLTYFQNEAQLDKSGLPSDRFFAERPEGSVSTLKIQRTQQEDSAVYLCASSPRASYEQYFGPGTRLTVT.

V and J are TRBV5-1 and TRBJ1-1; D remains unclear. V lost 1 base and J 1 base, leaving 11 bases between the germline ends. CDR1 and CDR2 (germline): SGHRS, YFSETQ. The CDR3 totals 15 residues. The CDR3 is CASSLSHNQNTEAFF. DNA for the CDR3: TGCGCCAGCAGCTTGAGTCACAACCAGAACACTGAAGCTTTCTTT.

This chain joins TRBV10-2 and TRBJ1-3, with TRBD1 matching 9 bases. The CDR3 is 15 amino acids. The trim removed 6 bases at V and 0 bases at J, leaving 3 bases unmatched. Germline V gene lookup returns CDR1 WSHSY and CDR2 SAAADI. CDR3 coding DNA: TGCGCCAGCAGCTCGGACAGGGGCTCTGGAAACACCATATATTTT. It translates to CASSSDRGSGNTIYF.

The chain has TRBV6-1 and TRBJ1-4; D is perhaps TRBD1 (6 bases). In germline, CDR1 is MNHNS, CDR2 SASEGT. Trimming removed 6 bases at V and 4 bases at J, with 9 bases between. This CDR3 comprises 13 residues. CDR3 sequence: CASSDRHNEKLFF. The CDR3 DNA follows: TGTGCCAGCAGCGACAGGCATAATGAAAAACTGTTTTTT.

Regarding this clone: At one boundary the junction diverges from the germline segment, which might be a read error. V is TRBV7-7 and J is TRBJ2-5; possibly TRBD1 for D (5 bases). Germline assignment: CDR1 SSHAT and CDR2 FNYEAQ (reference sequence). The CDR3 sequence is 14 residues long. CDR3 DNA sequence: TGTGCTAGCAGCTTAGCTTCAGGGCTAGAGACCCAGTACTTC. This gives the protein CASSLASGLETQYF.

The J gene is TRBJ2-1, the V gene TRBV5-4; 7 positions match TRBD1. Germline V CDR1 and CDR2: SGHNT, YYREEE (reference sequence). V gave up 0 bases and J gave up 1 base; unmatched junction bases: 4. The CDR3 extends over 16 amino acids. CDR3 coding DNA: TGTGCCAGCAGCTTGGAGGGGGCCAGATCCTACAATGAGCAGTTCTTC. Protein product: CASSLEGARSYNEQFF.

The genes are TRBV27 and TRBJ2-2; a weak D match, TRBD2 (6 bases). Germline-derived CDR1 and CDR2 are MNHEY and SMNVEV (reference sequence). V was pared by 7 bases and J by 3 bases, with 15 bases between. The CDR3 contains 15 residues. CDR3 loop: CASTIGDLDTGELFF. The DNA for the CDR3 is TGTGCCAGCACTATCGGGGACTTAGACACCGGGGAGCTGTTTTTT.

The chain has TRBV7-2 and TRBJ2-1; 15 bases map to TRBD2. Looked up from germline, CDR1 is SGHTA and CDR2 is FQGNSA. With 4 bases clipped from V and 8 bases from J, the junction kept 9 bases outside the gene matches. This CDR3 spans 17 amino acids. CDR3 residues: CASSSLGGLAGGYEQFF. CDR3 DNA sequence: TGTGCCAGCAGCTCATTAGGGGGACTAGCGGGAGGATATGAGCAGTTCTTC. Full variable domain (outside the CDR3, taken from reference TRBV7-2 and TRBJ2-1): GAGVSQSPSNKVTEKGKDVELRCDPISGHTALYWYRQSLGQGLEFLIYFQGNSAPDKSGLPSDRFSAERTGGSVSTLTIQRTQQEDSAVYLCASSSLGGLAGGYEQFFGPGTRLTVL.

The chain couples TRBV7-8 to TRBJ1-3, with D unresolved. Trimming removed 5 bases at V and 4 bases at J, with 12 bases between. The CDR3 sequence is 14 residues long. Germline V lookup: CDR1 SGHVS, CDR2 FQNEAQ. CDR3 in amino acids: CASSRRASGNTIYF. The CDR3 DNA follows: TGTGCCAGCAGCCGAAGAGCCTCCGGAAACACCATATATTTT.

V is TRBV18 and J is TRBJ2-7; D perhaps matches TRBD1 (5 bases). Germline V gene data show CDR1 as KGHSH and CDR2 as LQKENI. There are 13 residues in the CDR3. The germline V and J ends were trimmed by 4 bases and 5 bases, with 12 bases remaining between them. CDR3 amino acids: CASSRGRGNEQYF. CDR3 DNA sequence: TGTGCCAGCTCACGAGGTAGGGGAAACGAGCAGTACTTC.

The chain joins TRBV27 to TRBJ2-1, with TRBD1 matching over 8 bases. CDR3 size: 16 residues. The germline CDR1 and CDR2 sequences are MNHEY and SMNVEV (reference sequence). V lost 0 bases, J lost 3 bases, and 4 bases stayed unmatched. CDR3 amino acids: CASSLSRQGFYNEQFF. Here the CDR3 DNA reads TGTGCCAGCAGTTTATCGCGACAGGGGTTCTACAATGAGCAGTTCTTC.

The chain joins TRBV6-5 to TRBJ1-1; D unclear. Germline V gives CDR1 MNHEY, CDR2 SVGAGI. V lost 4 bases, J lost 6 bases, and 21 bases lay in between. This CDR3 region has 16 residues. The CDR3 is CASSFTRFGLAAEAFF. DNA for the CDR3: TGTGCCAGCAGTTTTACTAGGTTTGGTTTGGCGGCTGAAGCTTTCTTT.

The V call is TRBV5-4, the J call TRBJ2-7; 8 bases fit TRBD1. The CDR3 is 15 residues long. V shed 1 base and J 0 bases; nucleotides not matched to a gene: 3. From germline, CDR1 is SGHNT and CDR2 YYREEE (reference sequence). CDR3 residues: CASSLWQGASYEQYF. The CDR3 nucleotides are TGTGCCAGCAGCTTGTGGCAGGGGGCCTCCTACGAGCAGTACTTC.

This clone was picked up a small number of times. The chain carries TRBV30 and TRBJ2-6; D is perhaps TRBD1 (5 bases). The CDR3 extends over 17 amino acids. V shed 2 bases and J shed 0 bases, with 14 bases lying between them. The V gene's germline CDR1 is GTSNPN and CDR2 SVGIG (reference sequence). DNA of the CDR3: TGTGCCTGGAGTATAGGACACCTAAACTCTGGGGCCAACGTCCTGACTTTC. Translation gives CAWSIGHLNSGANVLTF.

The chain carries TRBV7-9 and TRBJ2-3; 7 nucleotides agree with TRBD2. The CDR3 is made up of 17 amino acids. Germline values: CDR1 SEHNR, CDR2 FQNEAQ (reference sequence). Unmatched junction bases numbered 8, after V lost 2 bases and J lost 0 bases. This chain's CDR3 is CASSLLAVPLSTDTQYF. In DNA form, the CDR3 reads TGTGCCAGCAGCTTACTAGCGGTACCCTTGAGCACAGATACGCAGTATTTT.

The chain couples TRBV28 to TRBJ1-5, with 12 nucleotides matching TRBD1. The V gene end was trimmed by 6 bases and the J gene end by 6 bases; junction bases not matched to a gene: 9. This CDR3 contains 16 residues. CDR1 is MDHEN and CDR2 is SYDVKM in the germline V gene. The CDR3 region has the DNA TGTGCCAGCAGCTTCCGGGACAGGGGGCTTAGTCAGCCCCAGCATTTT. It translates to CASSFRDRGLSQPQHF. Looking up the rest from reference TRBV28 and TRBJ1-5 gives the full variable domain: DVKVTQSSRYLVKRTGEKVFLECVQDMDHENMFWYRQDPGLGLRLIYFSYDVKMKEKGDIPEGYSVSREKKERFSLILESASTNQTSMYLCASSFRDRGLSQPQHFGDGTRLSIL.

This clone was counted a single time. V usage is TRBV7-2 and J usage is TRBJ2-7, with D maybe TRBD2 (7 bases). V was clipped by 4 bases and J by 1 base, with 23 bases between them. The CDR3 loop spans 18 amino acids. Germline CDR1 SGHTA, CDR2 FQGNSA. CDR3 amino acids: CASSSRGSGAGGSYEQYF. The CDR3 DNA follows: TGTGCCAGCAGCTCTAGGGGGAGCGGGGCGGGTGGGTCCTACGAGCAGTACTTC.

This sequence joins TRBV7-9 and TRBJ1-4, with 7 bases fitting TRBD1. V trimming: 5 bases; J trimming: 4 bases; junction bases outside the gene matches: 7. The germline CDR1 and CDR2 sequences are SEHNR and FQNEAQ (reference sequence). CDR3 size: 15 residues. CDR3 protein: CASSPGTAVNEKLFF. The DNA for the CDR3 is TGTGCCAGCAGCCCGGGGACAGCTGTTAATGAAAAACTGTTTTTT. Filled out from reference TRBV7-9 and TRBJ1-4, the complete variable domain reads DTGVSQNPRHKITKRGQNVTFRCDPISEHNRLYWYRQTLGQGPEFLTYFQNEAQLEKSRLLSDRFSAERPKGSFSTLEIQRTEQGDSAMYLCASSPGTAVNEKLFFGSGTQLSVL.

J is TRBJ2-3 and V is TRBV5-1; D gene uncertain. The CDR3 totals 14 residues. Germline V gene sequence: CDR1 SGHRS, CDR2 YFSETQ. Trimming removed 1 base from V and 1 base from J, with 7 bases in between. The CDR3 here is CASSLPGGTDTQYF. CDR3 nucleotide sequence: TGCGCCAGCAGCTTGCCGGGTGGCACAGATACGCAGTATTTT.

The chain employs TRBV5-1 and TRBJ2-5; D may be TRBD1 (6 bases). Per germline, CDR1 SGHRS and CDR2 YFSETQ. Deletions cut 0 bases from V and 5 bases from J, with 14 bases between. The CDR3 has 15 amino acids. This CDR3 reads CASSLATGPGETQYF. In nucleotides, the CDR3 is TGCGCCAGCAGCTTGGCGACAGGACCGGGGGAGACCCAGTACTTC.

This clone was detected once. The chain carries TRBV7-2 and TRBJ2-3, with TRBD1 as a possible D gene (6 bases). The CDR3 consists of 15 residues. Trimming shortened V by 3 bases and J by 2 bases, and 12 bases separated the two germline ends. Germline V gene data show CDR1 as SGHTA and CDR2 as FQGNSA. The CDR3 loop reads CASSFAGTTTDTQYF. The CDR3 DNA follows: TGTGCCAGCAGCTTTGCAGGGACAACCACAGATACGCAGTATTTT.

The rearrangement joins TRBV6-6 to TRBJ2-3; weak D call: TRBD1 (6 bases). Between the trimmed V and J ends, which lost 0 bases and 0 bases, there was a span of 10 bases. CDR1 and CDR2 from the germline V gene are MNHNY and SVGAGI (reference sequence). This CDR3 spans 16 amino acids. CDR3: CASSYSDSSSTDTQYF. The CDR3 nucleotides read TGTGCCAGCAGTTACTCGGACAGCTCTAGCACAGATACGCAGTATTTT.